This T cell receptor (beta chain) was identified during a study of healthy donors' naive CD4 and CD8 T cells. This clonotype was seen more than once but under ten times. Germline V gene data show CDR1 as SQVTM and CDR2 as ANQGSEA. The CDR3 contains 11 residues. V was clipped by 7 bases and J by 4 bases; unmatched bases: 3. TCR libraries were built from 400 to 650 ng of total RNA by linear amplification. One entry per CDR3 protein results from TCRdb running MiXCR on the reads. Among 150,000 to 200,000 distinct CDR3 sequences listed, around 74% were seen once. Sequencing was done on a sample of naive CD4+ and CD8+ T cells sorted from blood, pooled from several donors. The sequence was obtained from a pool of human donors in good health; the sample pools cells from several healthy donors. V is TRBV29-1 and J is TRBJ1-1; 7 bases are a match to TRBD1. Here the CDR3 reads CSADRVTEAFF. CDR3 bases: TGCAGCGCCGACAGGGTCACTGAAGCTTTCTTT.